Presented here are 8 T cell receptor beta chains from one specimen sequenced in a study of early stage breast cancer tumors. Clones were sequenced by immunoSEQ multiplex PCR, and TCRdb holds only the in-frame ones, with some missing. The sample shows around 28,000 clones, 80% of them seen only once. Sequencing was carried out using blood. The receptors come from a person between 60 and 70 years old with breast cancer.

The chain combines TRBV9 with TRBJ2-7, with 8 bases that match TRBD2. Germline V gene lookup returns CDR1 SGDLS and CDR2 YYNGEE. V lost 3 bases, J lost 7 bases, and 15 bases stayed unmatched. The CDR3 consists of 16 residues. CDR3 sequence (DNA): TGTGCCAGCAGCGCCCCTGGGGGCGGGAGGCCGGGGGAGCAGTACTTC. Translation: CASSAPGGGRPGEQYF.

The chain employs TRBV21-1 and TRBJ2-7; whether TRBD2, the table's D call, matches the DNA was not checked. TRBV21-1 is flagged as a pseudogene. The CDR3 consists of 13 residues. DNA of the CDR3: TGTGCCGGGGAGAGCCCGAGCTCCTACGAGCAGTACTTC. Its protein product is CAGESPSSYEQYF.

V is TRBV6-5 and J is TRBJ2-7; 10 bases map to TRBD1. Trimming took 0 bases from V and 5 from J; bases not matched to a gene: 4. The length of the CDR3 is 15 residues. Germline V gives CDR1 MNHEY, CDR2 SVGAGI. The CDR3 DNA reads as TGTGCCAGCAGTTACTCAACGACAGGGGGCGACGAGCAGTACTTC. This gives the protein CASSYSTTGGDEQYF.

The gene calls are TRBV6-5 and TRBJ2-1; tentatively, D is TRBD1 (6 bases). The V end lost 7 bases, the J end lost 6 bases, and 16 bases lay between the germline ends. Germline CDR1 reads MNHEY; CDR2 reads SVGAGI. This CDR3 spans 14 amino acids. The CDR3 is CASNPTGGPNEQFF. The CDR3 DNA is TGTGCCAGCAACCCGACAGGCGGACCCAATGAGCAGTTCTTC.

The chain is built from TRBV28 and TRBJ1-2; possibly TRBD1 for D (6 bases). CDR1 is MDHEN and CDR2 is SYDVKM in the germline V gene. The V end was cut by 2 bases, the J end by 2 bases, with 9 bases between. The CDR3 contains 14 residues. CDR3 protein: CASSLPGQNYGYTF. CDR3 bases: TGTGCCAGCAGTTTACCAGGACAGAACTATGGCTACACCTTC.

V is TRBV7-9 and J is TRBJ1-1; D gene ambiguous. The ends were cut back, 5 bases at V and 3 bases at J, with 16 bases in the middle. The CDR3 has 15 amino acids. Germline V lookup: CDR1 SEHNR, CDR2 FQNEAQ (reference sequence). The CDR3 region has the DNA TGTGCCAGCAGCGGGAGGTGGTGGGCCGACACTGAAGCTTTCTTT. It encodes CASSGRWWADTEAFF.

J is TRBJ2-3 and V is TRBV15, with D perhaps matching TRBD2 (6 bases). The CDR3 has 15 amino acids. Looked up from germline, CDR1 is LNHNV and CDR2 is YYDKDF (reference sequence). The V and J ends lost 1 base and 0 bases respectively, with 8 bases between them. DNA of the CDR3: TGTGCCACCAGCAGAGTAGGGAGGAGCACAGATACGCAGTATTTT. This gives the protein CATSRVGRSTDTQYF.

The J gene is TRBJ2-1, the V gene TRBV29-1, with 8 bases that match TRBD2. In germline, CDR1 is SQVTM, CDR2 ANQGSEA. This CDR3 comprises 14 residues. Trimming removed 5 bases from V and 8 bases from J; junction bases left unmatched: 11. CDR3 in DNA: TGCAGCGTTTATAGCGGGACTATTGGGTATGAGCAGTTCTTC. This encodes CSVYSGTIGYEQFF.